The source of this TCR beta chain is a study of CD8+ T cells in alopecia areata. Across the whole study: It was oral tofacitinib, at 5 to 10 mg twice daily, that treated patients received.

Treatment noted: oral pan-JAK inhibitor, 5-10 mg twice daily. This CDR3 contains 12 residues. Trimming left V 0 bases short and J 5 bases short, with 7 bases between. Germline CDR1 is GTSNPN and CDR2 is SVGIG (reference sequence). RNA extraction and reverse transcription yielded cDNA as sequencing template. The table came from immunoSEQ multiplex PCR; TCRdb's copy has only in-frame clones and leaves some out. The sample consists of around 190,000 clones, around 60% of them appearing once. About this clone itself: Antigen: not known. The sample contains more than one DNA sequence encoding this CDR3.

Regarding the study as a whole: It was less clear whether patients shared TCRs than it was in mice, possibly because of HLA. Many expanded lesional clones persisted during tofacitinib (in both scalp and blood). Sequencing of scalp samples also includes resident alphabeta T cells from normal skin.

This clonotype was sampled from a human donor with alopecia areata. The V gene is TRBV30, the J gene TRBJ2-5, with D unclear. The sequences come from CD4+ T cells sorted from blood, collected around week 50, from a patient treated with tofacitinib. DNA of the CDR3: TGTGCCTGGAGTGTATCTTTGGAGACCCAGTACTTC. It codes for CAWSVSLETQYF.